These T cell receptor beta chains were read from a single sample in a study of T cells in Graves' hyperthyroidism and ophthalmopathy. TCRdb processed the multiplex PCR reads anew with MiXCR; each CDR3 protein has one entry. The table shows under 800,000 distinct CDR3 sequences, with 13% to 15% occurring only once. The sequenced material came from blood. These receptor sequences come from a young woman with Graves' hyperthyroidism. The CDR3 runs from the conserved cysteine through the conserved F or W. D genes are given only for firm matches. The size entry is marked missing in some rows and otherwise reads once, few, many or a size class.

j_call v_call clone_size d_call cdr3_nt cdr3_aa
TRBJ2-7 TRBV12-3/TRBV12-4 many TRBD1 TGTGCCAGCAGTAGTTCCCCGGACAGGGTTACGTACGAGCAGTACTTC CASSSSPDRVTYEQYF
TRBJ1-1 TRBV30 many NA TGTGCCTGGGAAATGCAGTCAGGCACTGAAGCTTTCTTT CAWEMQSGTEAFF
TRBJ2-1 TRBV19 few TRBD2 TGTGCCAGTAGTATATCATCGGGAGGTGGCTCCTACAATGAGCAGTTCTTC CASSISSGGGSYNEQFF
TRBJ2-1 TRBV7-9 many NA TGTGCCAGCAGCTTAGTTGGAGCGGACCGCTACAATGAGCAGTTCTTC CASSLVGADRYNEQFF
TRBJ2-1 TRBV20-1 many TRBD1 TGCAGTGCTAGAGGACAGGGGGCAAGCTCCTACAATGAGCAGTTCTTC CSARGQGASSYNEQFF
TRBJ2-1 TRBV7-9 few TRBD2 TGTGCCAGCAGCCCCCTTTCGGGACTAGCGGGAGTCAATGAGCAGTTCTTC CASSPLSGLAGVNEQFF
TRBJ2-2 TRBV7-3 many TRBD1 TGTGCCAGCAGCTCCACAGGGGCCGGGGAGCTGTTTTTT CASSSTGAGELFF
TRBJ2-7 TRBV6-5 NA NA TGTGCCAGCAGTTACGATTCGGGACACAAACGCGAGCAGTACTTC CASSYDSGHKREQYF
TRBJ2-7 TRBV20-1 many NA TGCAGTGCTAGAGAACATGTTTCCTACGAGCAGTACTTC CSAREHVSYEQYF
TRBJ2-2 TRBV5-1 few NA TGCGCCAGCAGCTTGGACGGCCAGACGGACGGGGAGCTGTTTTTT CASSLDGQTDGELFF
TRBJ1-1 TRBV19 NA NA TGTGCCAGTATCCGACACGGAGAGGCTGAAGCTTTCTTT CASIRHGEAEAFF
TRBJ2-1 TRBV3-1 many TRBD2 TGTGCCAGCAGCCAAGAGGTGTGGCGGGAGAATGAGCAGTTCTTC CASSQEVWRENEQFF
TRBJ1-1 TRBV11-3 many NA TGTGCCAGCAGCTTCATGAGGGCCTCGAACACTGAAGCTTTCTTT CASSFMRASNTEAFF
TRBJ2-2 TRBV6-1 few TRBD2 TGTGCCAGCGCATTAGCGGGATCGAACACCGGGGAGCTGTTTTTT CASALAGSNTGELFF
TRBJ2-1 TRBV6-1 many TRBD1 TGTGCCAGCAGCCACCGAACAGGGGACATCTACAATGAGCAGTTCTTC CASSHRTGDIYNEQFF
TRBJ2-5 TRBV6-5 many TRBD2 TGTGCCAGCAGTTACTCGGTGGGTCGGACGGGAGGGTTGGAGACCCAGTACTTC CASSYSVGRTGGLETQYF
TRBJ1-1 TRBV30 many NA TGTGCCTGGACTCGAGCTATGAACACTGAAGCTTTCTTT CAWTRAMNTEAFF
TRBJ2-3 TRBV11-2 once TRBD1 TGTGCCAGCAGCTCGGGACAGGGGAAACTCACAGATACGCAGTATTTT CASSSGQGKLTDTQYF
TRBJ2-3 TRBV12-3/TRBV12-4 NA NA TGTGCCAGCAGTTTGGATGTCCCCCAGGATACGCAGTATTTT CASSLDVPQDTQYF
TRBJ2-1 TRBV30 few NA TGTGCCTGGAGTGTACGGGGGACAGCTCCCTACAATGAGCAGTCCTTC CAWSVRGTAPYNEQSF
TRBJ1-4 TRBV6-6 many NA TGTGCCAGCAGTTACCCACGCGGGCGGATTAATGAAAAACTGTTTTTT CASSYPRGRINEKLFF
TRBJ2-1 TRBV30 many TRBD1 TGTGCCTGGAGTCCCCCCCCCGGGACAGGGAAGGACAATGAGCAGTTCTTC CAWSPPPGTGKDNEQFF
TRBJ2-6 TRBV30 NA NA TGTGCCTGGAGAAAGCAGACTCGGGGGATGGGTTCTGGGGCCAACGTCCTGACTTTC CAWRKQTRGMGSGANVLTF
TRBJ1-4 TRBV18 many NA TGTGCCAGCTCAGCCCAAAGGGAAAAACTGTTTTTT CASSAQREKLFF